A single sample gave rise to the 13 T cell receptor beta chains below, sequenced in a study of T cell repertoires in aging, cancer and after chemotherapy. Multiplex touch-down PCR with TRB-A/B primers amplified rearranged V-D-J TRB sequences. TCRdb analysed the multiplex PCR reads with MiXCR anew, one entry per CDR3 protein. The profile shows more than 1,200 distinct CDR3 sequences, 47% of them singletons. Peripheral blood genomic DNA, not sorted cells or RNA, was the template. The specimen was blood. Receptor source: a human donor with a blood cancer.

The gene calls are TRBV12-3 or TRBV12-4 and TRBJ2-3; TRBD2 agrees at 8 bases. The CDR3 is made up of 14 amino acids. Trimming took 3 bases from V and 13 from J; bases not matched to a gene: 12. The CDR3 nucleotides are TGTGCCAGCAGTTTCTCCGCTAGCGGGTTGGGGGAGTATTTT. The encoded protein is CASSFSASGLGEYF.

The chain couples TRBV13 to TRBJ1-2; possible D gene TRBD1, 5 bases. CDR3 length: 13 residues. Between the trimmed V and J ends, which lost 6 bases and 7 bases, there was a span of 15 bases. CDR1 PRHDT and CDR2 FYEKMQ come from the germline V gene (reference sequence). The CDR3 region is CASSFGQGSGYTF. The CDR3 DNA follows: TGTGCCAGCAGTTTTGGTCAGGGAAGTGGCTACACCTTC.

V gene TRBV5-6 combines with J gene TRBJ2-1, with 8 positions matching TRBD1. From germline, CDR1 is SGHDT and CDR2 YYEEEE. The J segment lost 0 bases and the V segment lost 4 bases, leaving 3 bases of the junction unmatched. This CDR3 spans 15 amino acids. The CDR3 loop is CASSKGQASYNEQFF. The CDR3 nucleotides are TGTGCCAGCAGCAAGGGACAGGCCTCCTACAATGAGCAGTTCTTC. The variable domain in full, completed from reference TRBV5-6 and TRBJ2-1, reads DAGVTQSPTHLIKTRGQQVTLRCSPKSGHDTVSWYQQALGQGPQFIFQYYEEEERQRGNFPDRFSGHQFPNYSSELNVNALLLGDSALYLCASSKGQASYNEQFFGPGTRLTVL.

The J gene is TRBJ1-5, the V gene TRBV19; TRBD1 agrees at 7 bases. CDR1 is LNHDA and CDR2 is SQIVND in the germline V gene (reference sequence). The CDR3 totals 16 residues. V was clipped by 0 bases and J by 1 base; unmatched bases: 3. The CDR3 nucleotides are TGTGCCAGTAGTATAGACTGGGGACAGAGCAATCAGCCCCAGCATTTT. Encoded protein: CASSIDWGQSNQPQHF. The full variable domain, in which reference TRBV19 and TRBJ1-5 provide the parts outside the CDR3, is DGGITQSPKYLFRKEGQNVTLSCEQNLNHDAMYWYRQDPGQGLRLIYYSQIVNDFQKGDIAEGYSVSREKKESFPLTVTSAQKNPTAFYLCASSIDWGQSNQPQHFGDGTRLSIL.

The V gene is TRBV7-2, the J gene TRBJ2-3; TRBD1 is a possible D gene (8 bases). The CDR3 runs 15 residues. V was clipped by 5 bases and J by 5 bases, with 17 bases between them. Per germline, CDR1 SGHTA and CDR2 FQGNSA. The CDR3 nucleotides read TGTGCCAGCAGCCCAGACAGGGGAGGGGGAGATACGCAGTATTTT. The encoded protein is CASSPDRGGGDTQYF.

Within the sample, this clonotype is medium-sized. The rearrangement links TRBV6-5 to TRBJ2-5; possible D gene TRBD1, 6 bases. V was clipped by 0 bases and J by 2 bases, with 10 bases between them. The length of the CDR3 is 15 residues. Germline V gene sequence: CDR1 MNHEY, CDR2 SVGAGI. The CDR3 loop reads CASSYSGAWQETQYF. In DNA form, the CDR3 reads TGTGCCAGCAGTTACTCGGGGGCTTGGCAAGAGACCCAGTACTTC.

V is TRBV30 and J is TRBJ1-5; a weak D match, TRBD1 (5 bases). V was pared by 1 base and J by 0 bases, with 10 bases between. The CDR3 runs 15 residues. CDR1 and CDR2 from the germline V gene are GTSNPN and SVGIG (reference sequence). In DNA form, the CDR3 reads TGTGCCTGGAGTGGGGGCCTGATTAGCAATCAGCCCCAGCATTTT. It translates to CAWSGGLISNQPQHF.

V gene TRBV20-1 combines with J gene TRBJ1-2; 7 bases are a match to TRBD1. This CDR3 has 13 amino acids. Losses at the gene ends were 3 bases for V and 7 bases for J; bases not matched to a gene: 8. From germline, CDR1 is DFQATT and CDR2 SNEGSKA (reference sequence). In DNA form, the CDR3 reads TGCAGTGCTAGTGTTGAGACAGGGTTTGGCTACACCTTC. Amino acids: CSASVETGFGYTF.

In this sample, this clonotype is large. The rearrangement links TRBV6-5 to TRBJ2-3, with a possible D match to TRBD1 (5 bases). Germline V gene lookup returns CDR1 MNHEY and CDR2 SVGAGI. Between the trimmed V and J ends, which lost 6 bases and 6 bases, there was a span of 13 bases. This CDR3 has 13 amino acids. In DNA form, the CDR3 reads TGTGCCAGCAGGGTGTGGGGCATGGATACGCAGTATTTT. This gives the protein CASRVWGMDTQYF.

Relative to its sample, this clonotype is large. CDR3 amino acids: CASSSPADRGTHEQYF. The CDR3 DNA is TGTGCCAGCAGTTCTCCCGCGGACAGGGGAACCCACGAGCAGTACTTC. The chain is built from TRBV6-5 and TRBJ2-7; 9 bases fit TRBD1. The CDR3 runs 16 residues. CDR1 is MNHEY, CDR2 SVGAGI, per germline. The V and J ends lost 4 bases and 5 bases, in that order; junction bases with no gene match: 12.

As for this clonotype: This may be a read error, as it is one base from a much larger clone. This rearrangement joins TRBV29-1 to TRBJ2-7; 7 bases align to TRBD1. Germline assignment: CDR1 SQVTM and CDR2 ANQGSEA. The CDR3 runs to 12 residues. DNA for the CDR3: TGCAACGCTGGGACAGAGATTTACGAGCAGTACTTC. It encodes CNAGTEIYEQYF.

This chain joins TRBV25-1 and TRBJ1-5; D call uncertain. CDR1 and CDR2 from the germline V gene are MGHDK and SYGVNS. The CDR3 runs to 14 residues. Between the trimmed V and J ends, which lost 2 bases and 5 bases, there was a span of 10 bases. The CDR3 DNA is TGTGCCAGCAGTGAAAGCCGGGGTGATCAGCCCCAGCATTTT. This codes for CASSESRGDQPQHF.

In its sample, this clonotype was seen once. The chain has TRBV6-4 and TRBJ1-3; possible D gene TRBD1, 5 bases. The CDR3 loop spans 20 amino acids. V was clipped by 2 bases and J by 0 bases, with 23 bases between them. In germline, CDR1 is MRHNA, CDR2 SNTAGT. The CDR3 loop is CASSDVLGREAPSSGNTIYF. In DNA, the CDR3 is TGTGCCAGCAGTGACGTTCTCGGCAGGGAGGCCCCGAGCTCTGGAAACACCATATATTTT.